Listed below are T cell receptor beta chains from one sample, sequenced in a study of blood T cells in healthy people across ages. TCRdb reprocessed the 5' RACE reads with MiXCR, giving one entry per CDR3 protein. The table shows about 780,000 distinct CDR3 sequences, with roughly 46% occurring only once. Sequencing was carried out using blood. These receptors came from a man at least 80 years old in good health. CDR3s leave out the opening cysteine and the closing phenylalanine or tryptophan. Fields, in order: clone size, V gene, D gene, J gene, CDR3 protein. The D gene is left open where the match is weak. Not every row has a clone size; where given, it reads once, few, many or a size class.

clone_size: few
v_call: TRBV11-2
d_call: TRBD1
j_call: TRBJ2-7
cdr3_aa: ASSYEGQGLYEQY

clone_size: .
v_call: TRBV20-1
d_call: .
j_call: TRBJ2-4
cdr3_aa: SARSRILAKNIQY

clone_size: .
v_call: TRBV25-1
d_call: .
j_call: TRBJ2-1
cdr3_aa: ATWQGNFNEQF

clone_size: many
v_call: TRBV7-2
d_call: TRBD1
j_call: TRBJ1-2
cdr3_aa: ASSLGQGNYGYT

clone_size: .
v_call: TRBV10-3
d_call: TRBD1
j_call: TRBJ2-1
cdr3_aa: AISESGQGARDEQF

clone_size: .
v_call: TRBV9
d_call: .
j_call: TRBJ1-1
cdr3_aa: ASSVSMNTEAF

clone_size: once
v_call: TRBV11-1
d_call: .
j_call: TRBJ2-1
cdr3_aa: ASSLGYGQF

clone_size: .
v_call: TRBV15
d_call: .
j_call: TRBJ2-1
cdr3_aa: ATSRDLAVQF

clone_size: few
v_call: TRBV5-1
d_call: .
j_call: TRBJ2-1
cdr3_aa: ASSLDPQVSHNEQF

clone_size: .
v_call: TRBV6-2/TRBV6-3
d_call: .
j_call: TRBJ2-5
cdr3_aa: ASSPHQTQY

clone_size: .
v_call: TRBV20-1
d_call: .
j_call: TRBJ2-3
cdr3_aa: SARRTAGGITDTQY

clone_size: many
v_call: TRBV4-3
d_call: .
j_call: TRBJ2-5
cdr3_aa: ASSQETTSVQY

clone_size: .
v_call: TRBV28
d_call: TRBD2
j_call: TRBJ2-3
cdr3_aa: ASSSGLANTDTQY

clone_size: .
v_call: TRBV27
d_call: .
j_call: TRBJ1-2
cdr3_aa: ASSFGEAGGGYT

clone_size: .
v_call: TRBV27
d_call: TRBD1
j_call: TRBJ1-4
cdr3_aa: ASRAGQAEKLF

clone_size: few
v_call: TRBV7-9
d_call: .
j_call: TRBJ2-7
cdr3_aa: ASSLIADEQY

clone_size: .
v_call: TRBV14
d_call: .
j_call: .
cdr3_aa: ASSQDVAPSTEQY

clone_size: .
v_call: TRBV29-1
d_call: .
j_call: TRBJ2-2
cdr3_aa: SVYGRSSGELF

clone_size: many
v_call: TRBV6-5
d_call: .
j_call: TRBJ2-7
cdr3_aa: ASSYSSDASYEQY

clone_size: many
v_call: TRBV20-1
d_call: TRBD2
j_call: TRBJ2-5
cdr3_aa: SATRYREVIQETQY

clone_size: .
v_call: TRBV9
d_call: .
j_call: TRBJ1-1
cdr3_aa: ASSVLAEGNTEAF

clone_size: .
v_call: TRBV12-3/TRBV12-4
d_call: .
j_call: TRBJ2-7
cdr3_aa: ASRPGSTYEQY

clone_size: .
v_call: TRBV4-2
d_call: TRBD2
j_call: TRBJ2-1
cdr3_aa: ASSRAGGPSYNEQF

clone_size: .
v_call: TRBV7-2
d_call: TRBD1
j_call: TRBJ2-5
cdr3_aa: ASSLETGGAGETQY

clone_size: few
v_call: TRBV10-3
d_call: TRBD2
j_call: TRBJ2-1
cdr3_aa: AISETSGRSYNEQF

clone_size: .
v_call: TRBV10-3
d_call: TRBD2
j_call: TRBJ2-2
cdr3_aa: AISDLSGRAGELF

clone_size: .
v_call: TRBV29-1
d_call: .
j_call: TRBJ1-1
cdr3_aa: SVVPYGTEAF

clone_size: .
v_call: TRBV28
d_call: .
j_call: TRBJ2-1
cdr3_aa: ASSFLGSAYNEQF

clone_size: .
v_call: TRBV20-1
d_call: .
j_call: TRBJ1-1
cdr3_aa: SARKHNRASNTEAF

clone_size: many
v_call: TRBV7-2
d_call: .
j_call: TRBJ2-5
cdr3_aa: ASSLRAGETQY

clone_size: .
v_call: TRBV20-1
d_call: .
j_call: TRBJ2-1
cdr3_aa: SARDQWSNEQF

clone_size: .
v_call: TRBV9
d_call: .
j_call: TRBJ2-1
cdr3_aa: ASSSQPKNNYNEQF

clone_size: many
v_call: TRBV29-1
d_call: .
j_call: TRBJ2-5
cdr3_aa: SVLMGQETQY

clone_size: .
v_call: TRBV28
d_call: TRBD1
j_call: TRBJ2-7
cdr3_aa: ASRTRTGGWSYEQY

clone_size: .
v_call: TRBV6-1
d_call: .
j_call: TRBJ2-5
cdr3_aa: ASSGEQY

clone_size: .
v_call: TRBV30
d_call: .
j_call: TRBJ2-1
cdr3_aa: AWSLGLSREQF

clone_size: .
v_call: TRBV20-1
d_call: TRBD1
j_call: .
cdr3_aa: SARGGESTGGAETQY

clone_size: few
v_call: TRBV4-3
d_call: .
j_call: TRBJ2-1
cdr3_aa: ASSQALSTGYNEQF

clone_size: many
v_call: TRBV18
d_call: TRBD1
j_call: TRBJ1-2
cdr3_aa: ASSPGQNYGYT

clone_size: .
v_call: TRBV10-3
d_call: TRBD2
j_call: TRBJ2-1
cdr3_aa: ATGLAVQETQF

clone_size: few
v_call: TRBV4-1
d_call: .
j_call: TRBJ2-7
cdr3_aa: ASSQVFRAAYEQY

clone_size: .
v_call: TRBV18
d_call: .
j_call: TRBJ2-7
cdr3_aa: ASSPRGGGAGDEQY

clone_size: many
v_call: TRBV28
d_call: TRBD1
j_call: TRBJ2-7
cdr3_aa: ASSSPGDSDYEQY

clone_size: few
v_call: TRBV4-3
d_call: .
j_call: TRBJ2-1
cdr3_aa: ASGQVVHSGTLYNEQF

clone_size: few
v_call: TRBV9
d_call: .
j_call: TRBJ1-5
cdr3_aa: ASSVAPHGNQPQH

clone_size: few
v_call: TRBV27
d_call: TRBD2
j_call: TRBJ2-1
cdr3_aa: ASMVGGPGEQF

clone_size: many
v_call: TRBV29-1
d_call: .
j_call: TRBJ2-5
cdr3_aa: SVENDMAGKPAGYQETQY

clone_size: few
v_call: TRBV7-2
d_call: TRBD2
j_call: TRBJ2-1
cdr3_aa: ASSPRTSGHNEQF

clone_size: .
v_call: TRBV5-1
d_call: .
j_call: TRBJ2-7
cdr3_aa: ASSSTTTYGQY

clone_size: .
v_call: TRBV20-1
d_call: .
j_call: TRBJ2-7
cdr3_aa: SASVGTRYEQY

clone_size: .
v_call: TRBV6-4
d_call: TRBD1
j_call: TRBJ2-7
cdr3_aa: ASSDPGQGLYEQY

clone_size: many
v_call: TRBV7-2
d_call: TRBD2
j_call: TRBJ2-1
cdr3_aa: ASSSTRAGGRNEQF

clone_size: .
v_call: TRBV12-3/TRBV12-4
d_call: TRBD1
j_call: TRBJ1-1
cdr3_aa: ASSLADRASTEAF